These 21 T cell receptor beta chains were all obtained from the same sample, sequenced in a study of T cell responses to AZD1222 COVID-19 vaccine. Method: immunoSEQ multiplex PCR; TCRdb's copy keeps in-frame clones and lacks some. The sample carries approximately 190,000 clones, under 95% recorded once. Sequences were derived from peripheral blood, sampled on day 0 of AZD1222 vaccination. These receptor sequences come from an adult in good health.

The chain is built from TRBV5-1 and TRBJ2-1, with 10 bases aligning to TRBD2. Losses at the gene ends were 0 bases for V and 8 bases for J; bases not matched to a gene: 8. This CDR3 contains 16 residues. The germline gives CDR1 SGHRS, CDR2 YFSETQ. The CDR3 reads CASSLGGTSVLDEQFF. The CDR3 DNA is TGCGCCAGCAGCTTGGGAGGGACTAGCGTGCTCGATGAGCAGTTCTTC.

The V call is TRBV7-9, the J call TRBJ2-7; no definite D call. Germline V gene lookup returns CDR1 SEHNR and CDR2 FQNEAQ (reference sequence). The CDR3 runs to 14 residues. Trimming stripped 3 bases from V and 0 bases from J, with 9 bases between. The CDR3 nucleotides read TGTGCCAGCAGCTTTGTAGGTCTCTCCTACGAGCAGTACTTC. As protein: CASSFVGLSYEQYF.

This chain joins TRBV7-9 and TRBJ2-3; 14 positions agree with TRBD2. Per the germline V gene, CDR1 is SEHNR and CDR2 is FQNEAQ (reference sequence). Germline trimming cut 4 bases from V and 2 bases from J; bases unmatched to any gene: 5. This CDR3 has 17 residues. For the CDR3, the DNA is TGTGCCAGCAGCTCGACTAGCGGGGGGGCATACACAGATACGCAGTATTTT. Translating gives CASSSTSGGAYTDTQYF.

V and J are TRBV5-5 and TRBJ2-7; a possible D gene is TRBD1 (6 bases). V gave up 6 bases and J gave up 5 bases, with 24 bases separating them. From germline, CDR1 is SGHKS and CDR2 YYEKEE (reference sequence). This CDR3 comprises 16 residues. The CDR3 coding sequence is TGTGCCAGCACCAAGATAGCAGGGGATCGGAAAAACGAGCAGTACTTC. This sequence encodes CASTKIAGDRKNEQYF.

The chain recombines TRBV28 with TRBJ1-2; TRBD1 is a possible D gene (6 bases). V was clipped by 6 bases and J by 5 bases, with 16 bases between them. There are 14 residues in the CDR3. Germline values: CDR1 MDHEN, CDR2 SYDVKM. The CDR3 nucleotides read TGTGCCAGCAGCCCCCGCGGGGGCGGGTATGGCTACACCTTC. Translating it yields CASSPRGGGYGYTF.

J is TRBJ1-6 and V is TRBV7-3, with unresolved D. This CDR3 spans 13 amino acids. Trimming took 5 bases from V and 8 from J, leaving 10 bases between them. Looked up from germline, CDR1 is SGHTA and CDR2 is FQGTGA. The CDR3 DNA is TGTGCCAGCAGCCTAGAGCAGGATTCACCCCTCCACTTT. Protein product: CASSLEQDSPLHF.

The chain combines TRBV5-1 with TRBJ1-6, with D uncertain. From germline, CDR1 is SGHRS and CDR2 YFSETQ. Deletions cut 0 bases from V and 0 bases from J, with 10 bases between. The CDR3 spans 17 residues. The CDR3 is CASSLDSQSSYNSPLHF. The CDR3 DNA is TGCGCCAGCAGCTTGGACTCCCAAAGCTCCTATAATTCACCCCTCCACTTT.

The chain couples TRBV8-2 to TRBJ2-3; TRBD2 is the table's D call and was not checked against the DNA. TRBV8-2 is deemed a pseudogene. This CDR3 contains 15 residues. CDR3 region: CGSTGVQSMEDTQYF. The CDR3 nucleotides are TGTGGCAGCACTGGAGTTCAATCAATGGAGGATACGCAGTATTTT.

Comments on this clone: This CDR3 is also generated by other DNA sequences in the sample. The rearrangement links TRBV12-3 or TRBV12-4 to TRBJ2-7; the D is unclear. The CDR3 covers 11 residues. V was shortened by 1 base and J by 6 bases, with 4 bases between the two germline ends. This CDR3 reads CASSLGSEQYF. The CDR3 nucleotides are TGTGCCAGCAGTTTAGGTTCCGAGCAGTACTTC.

The chain combines TRBV7-9 with TRBJ2-7; either TRBD1 or TRBD2 may supply D (5 bases each). The J call may be in error: the DNA end matches TRBJ2-5 better. Germline V gives CDR1 SEHNR, CDR2 FQNEAQ (reference sequence). The CDR3 has 17 amino acids. CDR3 residues: CASSQRGETQLQETQYF. The CDR3, as DNA: TGTGCCAGCAGCCAACGAGGGGAAACCCAGCTACAAGAGACCCAGTACTTC.

The chain has TRBV6-2 or TRBV6-3 and TRBJ1-2; 9 bases fit TRBD1. Trimming cost V 5 bases and J 6 bases; bases outside gene matches: 7. Germline CDR1 MNHEY, CDR2 SVGEGT. There are 14 residues in the CDR3. The CDR3 region is CASSRQGGSDGYTF. The CDR3 DNA follows: TGTGCCAGCAGTCGACAGGGGGGCAGTGATGGCTACACCTTC.

V is TRBV20-1 and J is TRBJ1-2, with D unclear. CDR3 length: 11 residues. Germline CDR1 is DFQATT and CDR2 is SNEGSKA (reference sequence). V was pared by 5 bases and J by 6 bases, with 10 bases between. The CDR3 nucleotides are TGCAGTGCTGCAAGACGGGATGGCTACACCTTC. Its translation: CSAARRDGYTF.

This CDR3 is CASNRANQPQHF. The CDR3, as DNA: TGTGCCAGCAACAGGGCCAATCAGCCCCAGCATTTT. The gene calls are TRBV2 and TRBJ1-5; D might be TRBD1 (6 bases). The CDR3 runs to 12 residues. CDR1 is SNHLY and CDR2 is FYNNEI in the germline V gene. Deletions cut 7 bases from V and 3 bases from J, with 7 bases between.

V gene TRBV27 combines with J gene TRBJ2-2; D is possibly TRBD2 (7 bases). V gave up 5 bases and J gave up 0 bases, with 10 bases separating them. CDR3 size: 15 residues. Germline CDR1 reads MNHEY; CDR2 reads SMNVEV (reference sequence). The CDR3 region has the DNA TGTGCCAGCAGTCCGCGGGGGCCGAACACCGGGGAGCTGTTTTTT. This translates into CASSPRGPNTGELFF.

This chain links TRBV7-2 with TRBJ2-7; the D is unclear. V lost 5 bases and J lost 3, with 8 bases in between. The CDR3 extends over 12 amino acids. Germline lookup yields CDR1 SGHTA and CDR2 FQGNSA. The CDR3 is CASSPGNYEQYF. DNA of the CDR3: TGTGCCAGCAGCCCCGGCAACTACGAGCAGTACTTC.

The sample holds a few counts of this clone. This chain connects TRBV7-3 to TRBJ1-2; D is perhaps TRBD1 (5 bases). This CDR3 has 14 residues. V lost 0 bases and J 6 bases, leaving 11 bases between the germline ends. Germline CDR1 reads SGHTA; CDR2 reads FQGTGA. The CDR3 nucleotides read TGTGCCAGCAGCTTAACACCCCGAGGGGATGGCTACACCTTC. Its protein product is CASSLTPRGDGYTF.

The chain has TRBV5-5 and TRBJ1-2; D unclear. V was pared by 4 bases and J by 6 bases, with 16 bases between. CDR1 is SGHKS and CDR2 is YYEKEE in the germline V gene (reference sequence). This CDR3 is 14 amino acids long. CDR3 in DNA: TGTGCCAGCAGCCTGGGCCTTGACTGGGATGGCTACACCTTC. Protein sequence: CASSLGLDWDGYTF.

This chain uses TRBV7-2 with TRBJ2-7; D unclear. Germline CDR1 and CDR2: SGHTA and FQGNSA. Trimming removed 2 bases from V and 4 bases from J, with 9 bases in between. The CDR3 loop spans 13 amino acids. CDR3 residues: CASSLNTLYEQYF. The CDR3 nucleotides read TGTGCCAGCAGCTTAAACACCCTATACGAGCAGTACTTC.

J is TRBJ1-1 and V is TRBV27, with TRBD1 identical over 10 bases. Germline assignment: CDR1 MNHEY and CDR2 SMNVEV (reference sequence). This CDR3 has 13 amino acids. The V segment lost 8 bases and the J segment 7 bases; nucleotides outside the gene matches: 7. The CDR3: CASWDRGGFEAFF. The CDR3 DNA reads as TGTGCCAGCTGGGACAGGGGCGGATTTGAAGCTTTCTTT.

V and J are TRBV5-1 and TRBJ2-4, with 7 bases identical to TRBD1. V was clipped by 5 bases and J by 6 bases; unmatched bases: 11. Germline values: CDR1 SGHRS, CDR2 YFSETQ. The CDR3 totals 15 residues. The CDR3 coding sequence is TGCGCCAGCAGGGACTTGTCACACAGGGGAAACATTCAGTACTTC. This gives the protein CASRDLSHRGNIQYF.

The chain recombines TRBV6-6 with TRBJ1-1; unclear D gene. CDR3 length: 15 residues. Germline CDR1 MNHNY, CDR2 SVGAGI (reference sequence). V lost 5 bases and J 1 base, leaving 14 bases between the germline ends. The CDR3 sequence is CASSPRWPPNTEAFF. DNA of the CDR3: TGTGCCAGCAGTCCTCGATGGCCTCCGAACACTGAAGCTTTCTTT.